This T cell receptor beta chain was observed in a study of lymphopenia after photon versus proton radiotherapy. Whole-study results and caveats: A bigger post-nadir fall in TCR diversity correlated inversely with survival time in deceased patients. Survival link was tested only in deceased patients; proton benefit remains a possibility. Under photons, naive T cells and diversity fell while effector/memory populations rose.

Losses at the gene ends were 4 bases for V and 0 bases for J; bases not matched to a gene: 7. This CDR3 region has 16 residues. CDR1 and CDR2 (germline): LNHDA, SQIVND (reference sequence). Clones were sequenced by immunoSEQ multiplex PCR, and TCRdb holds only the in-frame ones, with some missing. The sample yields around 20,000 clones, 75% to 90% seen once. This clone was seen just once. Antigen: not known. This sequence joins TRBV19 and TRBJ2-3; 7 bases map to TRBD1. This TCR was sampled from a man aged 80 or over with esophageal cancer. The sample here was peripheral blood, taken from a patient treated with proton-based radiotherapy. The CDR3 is CASSNLGRGSTDTQYF. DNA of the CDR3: TGTGCCAGTAGTAATCTGGGCAGGGGGAGCACAGATACGCAGTATTTT.